The 31 T cell receptor beta chains reported below all come from one sample, sequenced in a study of shared clonotypes between healthy human individuals. TCRdb's table, derived via immunoSEQ multiplex PCR, lists solely in-frame clones and lacks some. This table has 2 million to 2.5 million clones, about 95% appearing once. Sample: naive CD4+ T cells sorted from blood. Subset denoted: CD45RA+ positively selected. These receptors were taken from a man younger than 35 in good health.

CDR3: CASSLSQGGGTDTQYF. Written as DNA, the CDR3 is TGTGCCAGCAGCTTGTCGCAGGGAGGGGGCACAGATACGCAGTATTTT. This chain links TRBV5-4 with TRBJ2-3; TRBD2 matches at 7 bases. The trim removed 1 base at V and 1 base at J, leaving 6 bases unmatched. Germline CDR1 and CDR2: SGHNT and YYREEE (reference sequence). The CDR3 is made up of 16 amino acids.

CDR3 protein: CASSQGVGGAFYNEQFF. In DNA, the CDR3 is TGCGCCAGCAGCCAAGGTGTAGGGGGGGCCTTCTACAATGAGCAGTTCTTC. The chain has TRBV4-1 and TRBJ2-1; perhaps TRBD2 as D (7 bases). The CDR3 sequence is 17 residues long. Germline-derived CDR1 and CDR2 are MGHRA and YSYEKL. The V gene lost 1 base and the J gene lost 3 bases, with 16 bases spanning the gap.

This sequence joins TRBV25-1 and TRBJ1-3; D may be TRBD1 (5 bases). The CDR3 is 16 amino acids. Germline V CDR1 and CDR2: MGHDK, SYGVNS. Trimming removed 0 bases from V and 4 bases from J, with 13 bases in between. In DNA form, the CDR3 reads TGTGCCAGCAGTGAATACAGGGAAAGGGTGGGAAACACCATATATTTT. Protein: CASSEYRERVGNTIYF.

As regards this clone: The sample holds other DNA sequences that translate to the same CDR3. This chain links TRBV6-5 with TRBJ2-1; no clear D gene. The germline CDR1 and CDR2 sequences are MNHEY and SVGAGI. V was pared by 4 bases and J by 7 bases, with 8 bases between. CDR3 length: 12 residues. The CDR3 loop reads CASSSPGNEQFF. In DNA form, the CDR3 reads TGTGCCAGCAGTTCCCCCGGGAATGAGCAGTTCTTC.

The chain joins TRBV30 to TRBJ2-1; the match to TRBD2 covers 10 bases. The germline gives CDR1 GTSNPN, CDR2 SVGIG (reference sequence). CDR3 length: 16 residues. V trimming: 1 base; J trimming: 2 bases; junction bases outside the gene matches: 5. The CDR3 loop is CAWSGALAGAYNEQFF. In DNA, the CDR3 is TGTGCCTGGAGTGGAGCCCTAGCGGGGGCCTACAATGAGCAGTTCTTC.

Of note for this clone: This sample also contains other DNA sequences that code for the same CDR3. V and J are TRBV6-5 and TRBJ2-4; 7 bases match TRBD1. The length of the CDR3 is 13 residues. Germline V CDR1 and CDR2: MNHEY, SVGAGI. With 6 bases clipped from V and 3 bases from J, the junction kept 2 bases outside the gene matches. CDR3 coding DNA: TGTGCCAGCAGCCGGGACAGCAAAAACATTCAGTACTTC. Amino acid sequence: CASSRDSKNIQYF.

The V call is TRBV30, the J call TRBJ1-2, with D unresolved. This CDR3 has 14 residues. Looked up from germline, CDR1 is GTSNPN and CDR2 is SVGIG (reference sequence). The V end was cut by 0 bases, the J end by 2 bases, with 10 bases between. The CDR3 bases are TGTGCCTGGAGTGTTTCCAGCGAGAACTATGGCTACACCTTC. It yields the protein CAWSVSSENYGYTF.

The V gene is TRBV9, the J gene TRBJ2-3; 12 bases are a match to TRBD2. The V and J ends lost 4 bases and 4 bases, in that order; junction bases with no gene match: 13. The CDR3 contains 18 residues. Per the germline V gene, CDR1 is SGDLS and CDR2 is YYNGEE. CDR3 DNA sequence: TGTGCCAGCAGCAGAGAAGTGTGGACTAGCGGGGCATCAGATACGCAGTATTTT. The encoded protein is CASSREVWTSGASDTQYF.

V gene TRBV4-3 combines with J gene TRBJ2-1; 8 nucleotides match TRBD2. Germline V CDR1 and CDR2: LGHNA, YSLEER. This CDR3 spans 18 amino acids. J was trimmed by 0 bases and V by 0 bases; bases with no gene match: 7. The CDR3: CASSQDQALAGSYNEQFF. CDR3 sequence (DNA): TGCGCCAGCAGCCAAGACCAAGCCCTAGCGGGCTCCTACAATGAGCAGTTCTTC.

Here the CDR3 reads CASSLGPPQGNYGYTF. As DNA, the CDR3 is TGTGCCAGCAGCTTGGGCCCCCCCCAGGGCAACTATGGCTACACCTTC. The genes are TRBV5-4 and TRBJ1-2; D is possibly TRBD1 (5 bases). The CDR3 runs 16 residues. Germline V gene sequence: CDR1 SGHNT, CDR2 YYREEE (reference sequence). Between the trimmed V and J ends, which lost 0 bases and 2 bases, there was a span of 14 bases.

The chain combines TRBV25-1 with TRBJ1-4; D unclear. Trimming cost V 3 bases and J 9 bases, with 14 bases left between them. CDR1 is MGHDK and CDR2 is SYGVNS in the germline V gene. CDR3 length: 14 residues. The DNA for the CDR3 is TGTGCCAGCAGTGACCCTACCGGGAGCCAAAAACTGTTTTTT. This sequence encodes CASSDPTGSQKLFF.

The chain employs TRBV7-9 and TRBJ2-1; 8 bases are a match to TRBD1. After removal of 1 base from V and 8 bases from J, the junction contained 4 bases not matched to a gene. The CDR3 covers 14 residues. The V gene's germline CDR1 is SEHNR and CDR2 FQNEAQ (reference sequence). CDR3 region: CASSLDQGAYEQFF. The CDR3 nucleotides are TGTGCCAGCAGCTTAGACCAGGGGGCCTATGAGCAGTTCTTC.

This clone was seen once. The genes are TRBV7-2 and TRBJ1-2; D ambiguous. Germline lookup yields CDR1 SGHTA and CDR2 FQGNSA. The V gene lost 1 base and the J gene lost 8 bases, with 14 bases spanning the gap. This CDR3 has 14 residues. CDR3 in amino acids: CASSLEQTPWGYTF. In DNA, the CDR3 is TGTGCCAGCAGCTTAGAACAGACCCCATGGGGCTACACCTTC. Filled out from reference TRBV7-2 and TRBJ1-2, the complete variable domain reads GAGVSQSPSNKVTEKGKDVELRCDPISGHTALYWYRQSLGQGLEFLIYFQGNSAPDKSGLPSDRFSAERTGGSVSTLTIQRTQQEDSAVYLCASSLEQTPWGYTFGSGTRLTVV.

The chain uses TRBV18 and TRBJ2-1, with 7 nucleotides matching TRBD2. Germline-derived CDR1 and CDR2 are KGHSH and LQKENI. The CDR3 covers 16 residues. The trim removed 4 bases at V and 0 bases at J, leaving 6 bases unmatched. The CDR3 region is CASSRVLADSYNEQFF. The CDR3 DNA reads as TGTGCCAGCTCACGGGTGCTAGCGGACTCCTACAATGAGCAGTTCTTC.

This chain connects TRBV6-1 to TRBJ1-5; 8 positions match TRBD1. The trim removed 3 bases at V and 6 bases at J, leaving 7 bases unmatched. The CDR3 consists of 15 residues. Germline CDR1 is MNHNS and CDR2 is SASEGT. This chain's CDR3 is CASSETGDLTQPQHF. The CDR3 region has the DNA TGTGCCAGCAGTGAGACAGGGGACCTCACTCAGCCCCAGCATTTT.

V gene TRBV6-1 combines with J gene TRBJ1-2; 8 nucleotides line up with TRBD1. V lost 0 bases to trimming and J lost 8 bases; unmatched junction nucleotides: 5. The CDR3 has 14 amino acids. In germline, CDR1 is MNHNS, CDR2 SASEGT. The CDR3 loop is CASSEAGQGQGYTF. In DNA form, the CDR3 reads TGTGCCAGCAGTGAAGCCGGACAGGGTCAAGGCTACACCTTC.

This chain uses TRBV11-2 with TRBJ1-6; D may be TRBD1 (5 bases). Germline values: CDR1 SGHAT, CDR2 FQNNGV. V was trimmed by 0 bases and J by 9 bases, leaving 15 bases between them. This CDR3 is 16 amino acids long. The CDR3: CASSLDRSLGGSPLHF. The CDR3 DNA follows: TGTGCCAGCAGCTTAGACAGGTCCCTCGGGGGTTCACCCCTCCACTTT.

The chain couples TRBV30 to TRBJ2-5, with D perhaps TRBD2 (6 bases). This CDR3 is built from 14 residues. CDR1 is GTSNPN, CDR2 SVGIG, per germline (reference sequence). Trimming took 1 base from V and 2 from J, leaving 11 bases between them. CDR3 DNA: TGTGCCTGGAGTGGTGCTAGCGCGCAAGAGACCCAGTACTTC. It translates to CAWSGASAQETQYF.

This clone has only one observation. The chain joins TRBV6-5 to TRBJ1-5; D may be TRBD1 (6 bases). V gave up 5 bases and J gave up 4 bases, with 12 bases separating them. Looked up from germline, CDR1 is MNHEY and CDR2 is SVGAGI. This CDR3 comprises 14 residues. This CDR3 reads CASSQGGGNQPQHF. Written as DNA, the CDR3 is TGTGCCAGCAGTCAGGGAGGGGGTAATCAGCCCCAGCATTTT.

Of note for this clone: The same CDR3 can be traced to other DNA sequences in this sample. The V and J genes are TRBV4-1 and TRBJ1-4, with 8 nucleotides matching TRBD1. This CDR3 spans 15 amino acids. V lost 2 bases, J lost 2 bases, and 1 base stayed unmatched. Germline CDR1 is MGHRA and CDR2 is YSYEKL. In DNA form, the CDR3 reads TGCGCCAGCAGCCAACAGGGGGCGACTAATGAAAAACTGTTTTTT. Its protein product is CASSQQGATNEKLFF.

As regards this clone: In the same sample, other DNA sequences code for this CDR3. The chain links TRBV28 to TRBJ2-7, with D possibly matching TRBD1 (5 bases). This CDR3 is 12 amino acids long. Trimming shortened V by 4 bases and J by 4 bases, and 8 bases separated the two germline ends. Germline assignment: CDR1 MDHEN and CDR2 SYDVKM. The CDR3 DNA reads TGTGCCAGCAGTTCGACAGTTTACGAGCAGTACTTC. Translation: CASSSTVYEQYF.

The chain joins TRBV2 to TRBJ1-5; TRBD1 agrees at 7 bases. The CDR3 spans 15 residues. V trimming: 6 bases; J trimming: 0 bases; junction bases outside the gene matches: 5. CDR1 is SNHLY, CDR2 FYNNEI, per germline. The chain's CDR3 is CASSDGQDSNQPQHF. The CDR3 DNA is TGTGCCAGCAGCGACGGACAGGATAGCAATCAGCCCCAGCATTTT.

V and J are TRBV6-5 and TRBJ2-1; D might be TRBD2 (5 bases). The CDR3 extends over 15 amino acids. Trimming shortened V by 4 bases and J by 2 bases, and 12 bases separated the two germline ends. Germline assignment: CDR1 MNHEY and CDR2 SVGAGI. CDR3 region: CASSSTSFPYNEQFF. CDR3 nucleotide sequence: TGTGCCAGCAGTTCAACTAGTTTCCCCTACAATGAGCAGTTCTTC.

The chain joins TRBV6-5 to TRBJ2-7, with no clear D. The ends were cut back, 3 bases at V and 7 bases at J, with 10 bases in the middle. Germline CDR1 MNHEY, CDR2 SVGAGI. This CDR3 region has 12 residues. CDR3 nucleotide sequence: TGTGCCAGCAGTTATAGGAAAGAGGAGCAGTACTTC. This sequence encodes CASSYRKEEQYF.

The V call is TRBV7-9, the J call TRBJ1-2, with D uncertain. CDR1 and CDR2 from the germline V gene are SEHNR and FQNEAQ (reference sequence). The CDR3 extends over 13 amino acids. Trimming stripped 1 base from V and 2 bases from J, with 5 bases between. CDR3 sequence reads: CASSLESNYGYTF. CDR3 sequence (DNA): TGTGCCAGCAGCTTAGAATCGAACTATGGCTACACCTTC.

In this sample, this clone turned up once. V gene TRBV6-6 combines with J gene TRBJ2-1, with D possibly TRBD2 on 6 matching bases. Germline CDR1 reads MNHNY; CDR2 reads SVGAGI (reference sequence). V was trimmed by 4 bases and J by 9 bases, leaving 19 bases between them. The CDR3 loop spans 15 amino acids. The CDR3 protein is CASSSGEVETVEQFF. The DNA for the CDR3 is TGTGCCAGCAGTTCGGGGGAGGTCGAAACGGTTGAGCAGTTCTTC.

Remarks on this clone: The germline gene is not matched at one end of the junction; a read error may be the cause. The chain combines TRBV2 with TRBJ2-1; 8 bases map to TRBD2. This CDR3 contains 10 residues. Germline CDR1 reads SNHLY; CDR2 reads FYNNEI. The CDR3 protein is CASSGGLDVF. In nucleotides, the CDR3 is TGTGCCAGCAGTGGGGGACTAGACGTCTTC. The full variable domain, completed using reference TRBV2 and TRBJ2-1, is EPEVTQTPSHQVTQMGQEVILRCVPISNHLYFYWYRQILGQKVEFLVSFYNNEISEKSEIFDDQFSVERPDGSNFTLKIRSTKLEDSAMYFCASSGGLDVFGPGTRLTVL.

This chain uses TRBV7-3 with TRBJ2-7; TRBD1 agrees at 8 bases. J lost 2 bases, V lost 4 bases, and 16 bases had no gene match. The germline V gene has CDR1 SGHTA and CDR2 FQGTGA. The CDR3 is 18 residues long. In nucleotides, the CDR3 is TGTGCCAGCAGCTCAAATTTCGTCGACAGGGGCACCACCTACGAGCAGTACTTC. Translation gives CASSSNFVDRGTTYEQYF.

This clone has only one observation. The sample has other DNA sequences that encode this CDR3 too. The chain combines TRBV7-9 with TRBJ1-4, with a tentative D call TRBD1 (5 bases). Trimming cost V 1 base and J 3 bases, with 6 bases left between them. The CDR3 length is 14 residues. Germline CDR1 SEHNR, CDR2 FQNEAQ (reference sequence). CDR3 protein: CASSLDRSNEKLFF. Written as DNA, the CDR3 is TGTGCCAGCAGCTTAGACAGGTCTAATGAAAAACTGTTTTTT. Full variable domain (missing parts from reference TRBV7-9 and TRBJ1-4): DTGVSQNPRHKITKRGQNVTFRCDPISEHNRLYWYRQTLGQGPEFLTYFQNEAQLEKSRLLSDRFSAERPKGSFSTLEIQRTEQGDSAMYLCASSLDRSNEKLFFGSGTQLSVL.

V is TRBV28 and J is TRBJ2-4; weak D call: TRBD2 (6 bases). Trimming removed 4 bases from V and 5 bases from J, with 18 bases in between. Germline CDR1 reads MDHEN; CDR2 reads SYDVKM. This CDR3 is 16 amino acids long. The DNA of the CDR3 is TGTGCCAGCAGTTCGGAAAGTCCGGGACTCCAAAACATTCAGTACTTC. It specifies CASSSESPGLQNIQYF. Variable domain in full (rest from reference TRBV28 and TRBJ2-4): DVKVTQSSRYLVKRTGEKVFLECVQDMDHENMFWYRQDPGLGLRLIYFSYDVKMKEKGDIPEGYSVSREKKERFSLILESASTNQTSMYLCASSSESPGLQNIQYFGAGTRLSVL.

The J gene is TRBJ2-3, the V gene TRBV18, with D unclear. CDR1 KGHSH and CDR2 LQKENI come from the germline V gene. The germline V and J ends were trimmed by 1 base and 4 bases, with 9 bases remaining between them. The CDR3 consists of 14 residues. The CDR3 DNA is TGTGCCAGCTCACCACGCCAGTTCGCAGATACGCAGTATTTT. Protein product: CASSPRQFADTQYF.